These 9 T cell receptor beta chains originate from one sample sequenced in a study of T cell responses to AZD1222 COVID-19 vaccine. The protocol was immunoSEQ multiplex PCR, while the TCRdb copy is restricted to in-frame clones and leaves out a portion. The table lists around 130,000 clones, 85% to 95% of them singletons, with about 0.91% in the top ten. Sequencing used peripheral blood, obtained on day 0 of AZD1222 vaccination. Receptor source: an adult in good health.

The chain links TRBV7-2 to TRBJ2-2; a weak D match, TRBD2 (6 bases). The germline V and J ends were trimmed by 5 bases and 5 bases, with 18 bases remaining between them. Looked up from germline, CDR1 is SGHTA and CDR2 is FQGNSA. CDR3 size: 16 residues. Written as DNA, the CDR3 is TGTGCCAGCAGCAACGGGGGTACGTCTGAGACCGGGGAGCTGTTTTTT. It yields the protein CASSNGGTSETGELFF.

This clone appeared once. The chain links TRBV11-1 to TRBJ2-5; no firm D call. This CDR3 has 14 residues. Trimming cost V 1 base and J 7 bases, with 13 bases left between them. The germline V gene encodes CDR1 SGHAT and CDR2 FQDESV (reference sequence). CDR3 DNA sequence: TGTGCCAGCAGCTTAGTCCGGACCGTCGGGACCCAGTACTTC. Its translation is CASSLVRTVGTQYF.

The chain combines TRBV7-8 with TRBJ1-5, with D maybe TRBD1 (5 bases). This CDR3 is built from 15 residues. V was pared by 5 bases and J by 0 bases, with 11 bases between. CDR1 and CDR2 from the germline V gene are SGHVS and FQNEAQ. As DNA, the CDR3 is TGTGCCAGCAGCCCTCAGGGTAATAGCAATCAGCCCCAGCATTTT. Amino acid sequence: CASSPQGNSNQPQHF.

V and J are TRBV6-5 and TRBJ1-6, with a possible D match to TRBD1 (5 bases). CDR3 length: 14 residues. CDR1 is MNHEY, CDR2 SVGAGI, per germline. Between the trimmed V and J ends, which lost 10 bases and 7 bases, there was a span of 17 bases. CDR3 sequence: CAIRGAAGNSPLHF. CDR3 bases: TGTGCCATCCGTGGGGCAGCCGGCAATTCACCCCTCCACTTT.

V gene TRBV6-5 combines with J gene TRBJ1-2, with TRBD1 matching over 7 bases. Germline V lookup: CDR1 MNHEY, CDR2 SVGAGI. Germline trimming cut 6 bases from V and 3 bases from J; bases unmatched to any gene: 4. The CDR3 is 13 residues long. CDR3 amino acids: CASRNDRDYGYTF. In DNA form, the CDR3 reads TGTGCCAGCAGGAATGACAGGGACTATGGCTACACCTTC.

This chain connects TRBV28 to TRBJ2-7, with TRBD2 matching 12 bases. The CDR3 sequence is 15 residues long. Losses at the gene ends were 5 bases for V and 2 bases for J; bases not matched to a gene: 4. Germline V gene lookup returns CDR1 MDHEN and CDR2 SYDVKM. The CDR3 nucleotides read TGTGCCAGCAGTATCCTAGCGGGGGGGCCCTACGAGCAGTACTTC. Translating it yields CASSILAGGPYEQYF.

This clone was detected only once. The chain joins TRBV6-1 to TRBJ1-3; D is perhaps TRBD1 (6 bases). Trimming shortened V by 1 base and J by 4 bases, and 14 bases separated the two germline ends. This CDR3 region has 16 residues. The germline gives CDR1 MNHNS, CDR2 SASEGT. The CDR3 DNA is TGTGCCAGCAGTGAAGGAGGGGGAGAATCAGGAAACACCATATATTTT. The encoded protein is CASSEGGGESGNTIYF.

V is TRBV2 and J is TRBJ2-3; 9 bases match TRBD2. The V gene end was trimmed by 7 bases and the J gene end by 0 bases; junction bases not matched to a gene: 2. Germline loops: CDR1 SNHLY, CDR2 FYNNEI. This CDR3 is 14 amino acids long. The CDR3 DNA follows: TGTGCCAGCAAACTAGCGGGTAGCACAGATACGCAGTATTTT. Translated: CASKLAGSTDTQYF. Drawing the rest from reference TRBV2 and TRBJ2-3, the complete variable domain is EPEVTQTPSHQVTQMGQEVILRCVPISNHLYFYWYRQILGQKVEFLVSFYNNEISEKSEIFDDQFSVERPDGSNFTLKIRSTKLEDSAMYFCASKLAGSTDTQYFGPGTRLTVL.

The chain has TRBV5-1 and TRBJ1-2; TRBD1 is a possible D gene (5 bases). CDR1 and CDR2 (germline): SGHRS, YFSETQ. This CDR3 spans 13 amino acids. Trimming shortened V by 0 bases and J by 4 bases, and 7 bases separated the two germline ends. The CDR3: CASSLGGGYGYTF. For the CDR3, the DNA is TGCGCCAGCAGCTTGGGCGGGGGCTATGGCTACACCTTC.